This entry is about one T cell receptor beta chain. The data were obtained in a study of T cell changes during pregnancy in multiple sclerosis. V was trimmed by 4 bases and J by 5 bases, leaving 9 bases between them. The CDR3 extends over 13 amino acids. Germline values: CDR1 SGDLS, CDR2 YYNGEE. Sequencing used immunoSEQ multiplex PCR; TCRdb keeps in-frame clones, though not all of them. The profile shows 64,000 or so clones, about 96% of them singletons. V gene TRBV9 combines with J gene TRBJ2-2; D may be TRBD2 (5 bases). The input for sequencing was CD8+ T cells from peripheral blood mononuclear cells, taken after pregnancy. This clonotype was sampled from a female donor with multiple sclerosis, enrolled in a pregnancy study. DNA of the CDR3: TGTGCCAGCAGCCCCCAGCGGACCGGGGAGCTGTTTTTT. Its protein is CASSPQRTGELFF.